The clone carrying this T cell receptor (beta chain) was seen more than once but under ten times. The sample belongs to a study of T cells in Graves' hyperthyroidism and ophthalmopathy. With a duration under 2 months, the hyperthyroidism was newly diagnosed in patients aged 18 to 65. Using RNA transcripts as the source, TCR beta CDR3 regions were amplified. First-round RT-PCR with HTBI primers amplified the TCR CDR3 region. TCRdb used MiXCR to reprocess the multiplex PCR reads, holding one entry per CDR3 protein. The profile covers approximately 400,000 distinct CDR3 sequences, with 15% to 20% appearing a single time and around 3.4% taken by the ten largest. Germline CDR1 MGHRA, CDR2 YSYEKL. Trimming pared 1 base from V and 4 bases from J, leaving 10 bases between. The CDR3 length is 14 residues.

The sample taken for sequencing was blood. The genes are TRBV4-1 and TRBJ1-2; D unresolved. This clonotype was obtained from a woman between 18 and 29 years old with Graves' hyperthyroidism. This CDR3 is CASSQVESTYGYTF. The DNA for the CDR3 is TGCGCCAGCAGCCAAGTTGAGAGCACCTATGGCTACACCTTC.